These 11 T cell receptor beta chains came from one sample sequenced in a study of T cell repertoires in aging, cancer and after chemotherapy. TCR beta rearrangements were amplified from peripheral blood genomic DNA. Rearranged V-D-J TRB sequences were amplified with a mixed TRB-A/B primer pool. TCRdb independently ran MiXCR on the multiplex PCR reads; one entry per CDR3 protein. In the table there are about 6,100 distinct CDR3 sequences, under 35% of which are singletons. The sample consisted of blood. The receptors here all came from a human donor with a blood cancer.

This rearrangement joins TRBV6-2 or TRBV6-3 to TRBJ2-3, with unresolved D. CDR3 size: 12 residues. Germline V gene data show CDR1 as MNHEY and CDR2 as SVGEGT. V lost 6 bases, J lost 6 bases, and 10 bases lay in between. For the CDR3, the DNA is TGTGCCAGCAGGTACAACCGGGATACGCAGTATTTT. It is translated as CASRYNRDTQYF.

The chain carries TRBV6-5 and TRBJ2-7; D gene unclear. This CDR3 region has 15 residues. The germline V gene has CDR1 MNHEY and CDR2 SVGAGI. V was shortened by 8 bases and J by 7 bases, with 24 bases between the two germline ends. This chain's CDR3 is CASSPSESGMGEQYF. In DNA, the CDR3 is TGTGCCAGCTCACCGAGCGAGAGTGGGATGGGGGAGCAGTACTTC.

This clonotype was counted a few times. The gene calls are TRBV12-3 or TRBV12-4 and TRBJ2-3; 12 bases agree with TRBD2. The CDR3 loop spans 15 amino acids. J lost 6 bases, V lost 4 bases, and 5 bases had no gene match. CDR3 residues: CASSSSGRAWDTQYF. The CDR3 DNA sequence: TGTGCCAGCAGTTCTAGCGGGAGGGCCTGGGATACGCAGTATTTT.

Comments on this clonotype: One end of the junction fails to match germline, which may point to a read error. CDR3: CASSLDRDTYNEQFF. DNA for the CDR3: TGCGCCAGCAGCTTGGACCGGGACACTTACAATGAGCAGTTCTTC. V usage is TRBV5-5 and J usage is TRBJ2-1; possibly TRBD1 for D (6 bases). The CDR3 totals 15 residues. In germline, CDR1 is SGHKS, CDR2 YYEKEE (reference sequence).

The chain links TRBV18 to TRBJ1-5; a possible D gene is TRBD1 (5 bases). This CDR3 is built from 13 residues. CDR1 is KGHSH and CDR2 is LQKENI in the germline V gene. V gave up 5 bases and J gave up 3 bases, with 8 bases separating them. The CDR3 sequence is CASSTGSNQPQHF. The CDR3 bases are TGTGCCAGCTCAACAGGATCCAATCAGCCCCAGCATTTT.

This clonotype occurred a few times. The chain couples TRBV6-5 to TRBJ2-5; 8 nucleotides align to TRBD2. The CDR3 has 13 residues. Germline assignment: CDR1 MNHEY and CDR2 SVGAGI. J was trimmed by 8 bases and V by 6 bases; bases with no gene match: 8. CDR3 residues: CASSPGLANTQYF. CDR3 sequence (DNA): TGTGCCAGCAGCCCCGGACTAGCTAACACCCAGTACTTC.

This clonotype was picked up a small number of times. V gene TRBV6-5 combines with J gene TRBJ2-2; weak D call: TRBD2 (6 bases). Germline V gene lookup returns CDR1 MNHEY and CDR2 SVGAGI. Trimming pared 8 bases from V and 3 bases from J, leaving 13 bases between. The CDR3 has 14 amino acids. The CDR3 nucleotides read TGTGCCAGCGCTCCGGGAGTTGACACCGGGGAGCTGTTTTTT. Translated: CASAPGVDTGELFF.

This rearrangement joins TRBV5-4 to TRBJ2-2; 8 positions match TRBD1. Germline CDR1 is SGHNT and CDR2 is YYREEE (reference sequence). Losses at the gene ends were 0 bases for V and 0 bases for J; bases not matched to a gene: 4. The CDR3 runs to 17 residues. The CDR3 sequence is CASSLGPDRANTGELFF. In nucleotides, the CDR3 is TGTGCCAGCAGCTTGGGTCCGGACAGGGCGAACACCGGGGAGCTGTTTTTT.

The table lists this clonotype with a few counts. This chain joins TRBV7-9 and TRBJ1-5; 8 bases align to TRBD1. The ends lost 4 bases at V and 7 bases at J; junction bases unmatched: 6. The CDR3 loop spans 14 amino acids. The germline V gene encodes CDR1 SEHNR and CDR2 FQNEAQ (reference sequence). The CDR3 protein is CASSSDRELQPQHF. DNA for the CDR3: TGTGCCAGCAGCTCGGACAGGGAACTACAGCCCCAGCATTTT.

Relative to its sample, this clonotype is medium-sized. The chain has TRBV11-3 and TRBJ1-2; possible D gene TRBD1, 5 bases. Germline assignment: CDR1 SGHNT and CDR2 YENEEA. The CDR3 loop spans 14 amino acids. Trimming left V 6 bases short and J 5 bases short, with 16 bases between. CDR3 protein: CASSNGHGRYGYTF. The CDR3 region has the DNA TGTGCCAGCAGTAACGGACATGGGCGTTATGGCTACACCTTC. The full variable domain, its missing parts supplied by reference TRBV11-3 and TRBJ1-2, is EAGVVQSPRYKIIEKKQPVAFWCNPISGHNTLYWYLQNLGQGPELLIRYENEEAVDDSQLPKDRFSAERLKGVDSTLKIQPAELGDSAVYLCASSNGHGRYGYTFGSGTRLTVV.

The chain couples TRBV19 to TRBJ2-5; 12 nucleotides line up with TRBD1. The CDR3 contains 15 residues. V gave up 7 bases and J gave up 4 bases; unmatched junction bases: 7. Germline V gives CDR1 LNHDA, CDR2 SQIVND (reference sequence). The DNA of the CDR3 is TGTGCCAGTATAACCGGGACAGGGGGCGTAGAGACCCAGTACTTC. This encodes CASITGTGGVETQYF.